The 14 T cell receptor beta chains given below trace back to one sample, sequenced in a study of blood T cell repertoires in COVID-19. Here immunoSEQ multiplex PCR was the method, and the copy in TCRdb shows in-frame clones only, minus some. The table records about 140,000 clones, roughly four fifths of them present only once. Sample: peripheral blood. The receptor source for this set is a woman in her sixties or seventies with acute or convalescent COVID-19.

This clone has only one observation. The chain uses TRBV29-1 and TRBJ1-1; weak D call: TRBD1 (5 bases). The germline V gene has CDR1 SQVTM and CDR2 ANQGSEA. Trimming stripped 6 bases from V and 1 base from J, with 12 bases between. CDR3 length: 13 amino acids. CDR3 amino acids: CSVRRGGNTEAFF. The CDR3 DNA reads TGCAGCGTAAGGAGGGGCGGGAACACTGAAGCTTTCTTT.

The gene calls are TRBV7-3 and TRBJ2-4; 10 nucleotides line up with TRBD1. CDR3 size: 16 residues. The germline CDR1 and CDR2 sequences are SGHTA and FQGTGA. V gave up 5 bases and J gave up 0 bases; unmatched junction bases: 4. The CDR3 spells CASSMGTGVAKNIQYF. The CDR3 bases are TGTGCCAGCAGCATGGGGACAGGGGTAGCCAAAAACATTCAGTACTTC.

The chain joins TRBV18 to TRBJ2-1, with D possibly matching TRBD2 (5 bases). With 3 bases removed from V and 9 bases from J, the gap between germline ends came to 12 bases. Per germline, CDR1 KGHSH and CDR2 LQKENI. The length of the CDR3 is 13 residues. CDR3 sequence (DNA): TGTGCCAGCTCACCCACCCTAGCTCCTGAGCAGTTCTTC. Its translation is CASSPTLAPEQFF.

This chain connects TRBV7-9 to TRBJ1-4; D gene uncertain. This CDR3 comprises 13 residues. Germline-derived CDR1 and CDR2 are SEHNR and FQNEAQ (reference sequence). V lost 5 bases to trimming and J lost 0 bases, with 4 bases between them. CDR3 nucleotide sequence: TGTGCCAGCAGCCTTGCAACTAATGAAAAACTGTTTTTT. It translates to CASSLATNEKLFF.

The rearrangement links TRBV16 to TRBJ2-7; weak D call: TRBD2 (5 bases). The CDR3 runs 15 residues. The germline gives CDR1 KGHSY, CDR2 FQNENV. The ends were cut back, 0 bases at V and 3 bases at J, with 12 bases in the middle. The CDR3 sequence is CASSQSFGGLYEQYF. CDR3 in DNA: TGTGCCAGCAGCCAATCATTTGGCGGACTCTACGAGCAGTACTTC.

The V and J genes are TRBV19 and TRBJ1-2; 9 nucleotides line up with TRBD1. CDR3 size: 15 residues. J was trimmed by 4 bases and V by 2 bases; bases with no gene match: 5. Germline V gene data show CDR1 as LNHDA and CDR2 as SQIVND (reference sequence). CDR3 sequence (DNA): TGTGCCAGTAGTATAACGGGACAGGGACCCTATGGCTACACCTTC. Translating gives CASSITGQGPYGYTF. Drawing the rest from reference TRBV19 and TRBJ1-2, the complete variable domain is DGGITQSPKYLFRKEGQNVTLSCEQNLNHDAMYWYRQDPGQGLRLIYYSQIVNDFQKGDIAEGYSVSREKKESFPLTVTSAQKNPTAFYLCASSITGQGPYGYTFGSGTRLTVV.

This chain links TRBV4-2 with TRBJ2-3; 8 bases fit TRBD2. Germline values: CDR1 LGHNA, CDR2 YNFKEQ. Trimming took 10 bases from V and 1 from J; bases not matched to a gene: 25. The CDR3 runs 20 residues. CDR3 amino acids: CATAEVLPGGLAIGTDTQYF. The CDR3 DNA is TGTGCCACCGCCGAAGTACTCCCGGGGGGGCTAGCGATAGGCACAGATACGCAGTATTTT.

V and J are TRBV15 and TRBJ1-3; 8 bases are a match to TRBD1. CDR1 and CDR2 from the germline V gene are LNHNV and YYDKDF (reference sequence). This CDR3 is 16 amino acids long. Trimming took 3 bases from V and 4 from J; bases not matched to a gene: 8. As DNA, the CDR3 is TGTGCCACCAGCAGGCGACAGGGGACAGCGGGAAACACCATATATTTT. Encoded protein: CATSRRQGTAGNTIYF.

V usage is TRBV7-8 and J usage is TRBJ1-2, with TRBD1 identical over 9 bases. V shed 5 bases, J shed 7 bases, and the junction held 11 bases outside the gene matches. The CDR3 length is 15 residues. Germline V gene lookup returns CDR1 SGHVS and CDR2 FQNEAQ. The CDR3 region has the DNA TGTGCCAGCAGCAGACAGGGACAGGGAGTTATTGGCTACACCTTC. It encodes CASSRQGQGVIGYTF.

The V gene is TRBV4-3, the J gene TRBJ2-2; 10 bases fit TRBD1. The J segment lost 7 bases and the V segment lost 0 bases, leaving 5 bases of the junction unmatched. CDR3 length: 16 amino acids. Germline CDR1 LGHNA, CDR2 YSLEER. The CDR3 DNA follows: TGCGCCAGCAGCCAAGACGACAGGGGGCTCGGCGGGGAGCTGTTTTTT. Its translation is CASSQDDRGLGGELFF.

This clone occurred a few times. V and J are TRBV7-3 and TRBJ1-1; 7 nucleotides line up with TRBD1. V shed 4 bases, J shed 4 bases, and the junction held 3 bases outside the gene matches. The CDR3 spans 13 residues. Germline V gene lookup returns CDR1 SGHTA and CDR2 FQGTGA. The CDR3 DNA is TGTGCCAGCAGCTGGGACAGCAGCACTGAAGCTTTCTTT. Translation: CASSWDSSTEAFF.

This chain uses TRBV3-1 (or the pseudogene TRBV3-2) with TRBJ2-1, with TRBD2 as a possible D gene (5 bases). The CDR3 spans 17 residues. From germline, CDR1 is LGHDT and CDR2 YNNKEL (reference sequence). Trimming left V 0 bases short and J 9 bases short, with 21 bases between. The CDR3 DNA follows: TGTGCCAGCAGCCAAGATCTTGGCAGGAAAGCCCGGGGTGAGCAGTTCTTC. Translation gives CASSQDLGRKARGEQFF.

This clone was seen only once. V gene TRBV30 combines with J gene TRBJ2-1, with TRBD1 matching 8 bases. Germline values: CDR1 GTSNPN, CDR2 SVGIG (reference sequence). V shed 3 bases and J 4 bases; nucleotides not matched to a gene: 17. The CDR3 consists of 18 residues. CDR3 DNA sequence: TGTGCCTGGAGGGACCGGGAGACAGGGGATCCTTTTTACAATGAGCAGTTCTTC. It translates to CAWRDRETGDPFYNEQFF.

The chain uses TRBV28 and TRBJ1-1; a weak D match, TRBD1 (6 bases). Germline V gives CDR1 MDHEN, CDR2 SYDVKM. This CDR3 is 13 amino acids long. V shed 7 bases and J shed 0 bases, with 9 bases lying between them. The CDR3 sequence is CASKGQLNTEAFF. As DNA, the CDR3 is TGTGCCAGCAAAGGACAGTTGAACACTGAAGCTTTCTTT.